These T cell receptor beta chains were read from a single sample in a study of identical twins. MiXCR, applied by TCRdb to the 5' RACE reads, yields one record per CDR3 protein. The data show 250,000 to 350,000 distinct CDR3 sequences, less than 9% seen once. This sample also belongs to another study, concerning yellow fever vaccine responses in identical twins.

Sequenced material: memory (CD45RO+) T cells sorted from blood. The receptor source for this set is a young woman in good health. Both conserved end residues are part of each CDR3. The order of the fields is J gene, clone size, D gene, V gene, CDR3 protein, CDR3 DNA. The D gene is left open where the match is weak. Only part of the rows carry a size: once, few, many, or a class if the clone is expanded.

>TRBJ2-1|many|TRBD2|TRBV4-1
CASSPPLAGARNEQFF
TGCGCCAGCAGCCCCCCCCTGGCGGGAGCCAGAAATGAGCAGTTCTTC
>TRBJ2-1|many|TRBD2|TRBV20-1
CSNSGPSYNEQFF
TGCAGTAATAGCGGGCCATCTTACAATGAGCAGTTCTTC
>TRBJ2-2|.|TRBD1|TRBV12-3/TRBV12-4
CASSLHRGSGELFF
TGTGCCAGCAGCCTCCACAGGGGAAGCGGGGAGCTGTTTTTT
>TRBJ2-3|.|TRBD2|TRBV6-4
CASSDRGRASDTQYF
TGTGCCAGCAGTGACCGGGGGAGGGCCTCAGATACGCAGTATTTT
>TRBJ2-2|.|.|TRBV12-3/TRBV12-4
CASSLGASGELFF
TGTGCCAGCAGTTTAGGGGCGTCCGGGGAGCTGTTTTTT
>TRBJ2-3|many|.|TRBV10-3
CAISASTSTDTQYF
TGTGCCATCAGTGCTAGTACTAGCACAGATACGCAGTATTTT
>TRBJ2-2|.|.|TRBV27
CASSGRGGSPGELFF
TGTGCCAGCAGTGGCAGGGGTGGTTCGCCCGGGGAGCTGTTTTTT
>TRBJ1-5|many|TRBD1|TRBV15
CATSTTGEVSNQPQHF
TGTGCCACCAGCACGACAGGGGAGGTTAGCAATCAGCCCCAGCATTTT
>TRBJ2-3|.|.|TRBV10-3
CAIGGSTDTQYF
TGTGCCATCGGAGGTAGCACAGATACGCAGTATTTT
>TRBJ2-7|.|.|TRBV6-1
CASSDRNPVAYEQYF
TGTGCCAGCAGTGACCGAAACCCAGTGGCCTACGAGCAGTACTTC
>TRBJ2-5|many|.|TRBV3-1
CASSQDKETQYF
TGTGCCAGCAGCCAAGATAAAGAGACCCAGTACTTC
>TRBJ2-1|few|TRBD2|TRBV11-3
CASSSLAGRDQFF
TGTGCCAGCAGTTCACTAGCGGGTAGAGATCAGTTCTTC
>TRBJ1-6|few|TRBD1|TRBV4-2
CASSQEWDRGTYSPLHF
TGTGCCAGCAGCCAAGAGTGGGACAGGGGGACATATTCACCCCTCCACTTT
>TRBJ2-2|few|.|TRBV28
CASSLWLGELFF
TGTGCCAGCAGTTTATGGCTCGGGGAGCTGTTTTTT
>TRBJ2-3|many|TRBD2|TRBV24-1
CATSDSGGASTDTQYF
TGTGCCACCAGCGACAGCGGGGGGGCTAGCACAGATACGCAGTATTTT
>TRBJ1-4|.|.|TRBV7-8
CASSLTSTNEKLFF
TGTGCCAGCAGCTTGACTTCAACTAATGAAAAACTGTTTTTT
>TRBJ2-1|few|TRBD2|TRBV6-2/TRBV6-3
CASSFSGSAYNEQFF
TGTGCCAGCAGTTTTAGCGGGAGTGCCTACAATGAGCAGTTCTTC
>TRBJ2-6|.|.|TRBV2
CASSQEGIGANVLTF
TGTGCCAGCAGCCAAGAGGGAATCGGGGCCAACGTCCTGACTTTC
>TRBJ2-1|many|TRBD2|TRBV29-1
CSVPGTSGGGYNEQFF
TGCAGCGTCCCCGGGACTAGCGGGGGGGGCTACAATGAGCAGTTCTTC
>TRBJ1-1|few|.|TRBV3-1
CASSQMGAGAFF
TGTGCCAGCAGCCAAATGGGGGCGGGAGCTTTCTTT
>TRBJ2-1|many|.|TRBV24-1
CATSDRSYNEQFF
TGTGCCACCAGTGATCGCTCCTACAATGAGCAGTTCTTC
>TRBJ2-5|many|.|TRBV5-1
CASSPNPGGQETQYF
TGCGCCAGCAGCCCCAACCCCGGAGGACAAGAGACCCAGTACTTC
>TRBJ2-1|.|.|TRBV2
CASRQSSYNEQFF
TGTGCCAGCAGACAATCCAGCTACAATGAGCAGTTCTTC
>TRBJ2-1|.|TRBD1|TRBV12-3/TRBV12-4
CASSIRGPNEQFF
TGTGCCAGCAGTATCAGGGGGCCCAATGAGCAGTTCTTC
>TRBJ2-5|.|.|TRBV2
CASSELDPSFRETQYF
TGTGCCAGCAGTGAATTGGACCCAAGCTTCCGGGAGACCCAGTACTTC
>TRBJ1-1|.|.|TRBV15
CATSRDARVRGNTEAFF
TGTGCCACCAGCAGAGATGCCAGGGTGAGGGGAAACACTGAAGCTTTCTTT
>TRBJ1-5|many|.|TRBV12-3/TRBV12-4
CASSLGGRGQPQHF
TGTGCCAGCAGTTTGGGGGGAAGGGGTCAGCCCCAGCATTTT
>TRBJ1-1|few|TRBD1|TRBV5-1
CASSLGQGFDTEAFF
TGCGCCAGCAGCTTGGGACAGGGATTCGACACTGAAGCTTTCTTT
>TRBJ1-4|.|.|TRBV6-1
CASSLGWGEKLFF
TGTGCCAGCAGCCTGGGATGGGGTGAAAAACTGTTTTTT
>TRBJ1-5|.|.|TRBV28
CASRSTSGGNQPQHF
TGTGCCAGCCGGTCAACGTCGGGGGGAAATCAGCCCCAGCATTTT